This T cell receptor (beta chain) was documented in a study of CD8 T cells in ankylosing spondylitis. The CDR3 consists of 16 residues. The V and J ends lost 5 bases and 3 bases respectively, with 18 bases between them. In making TCR beta libraries, quantitative 5'-RACE with molecular barcodes was used. Via MiXCR, TCRdb re-called the 5' RACE reads, giving one row per CDR3 protein. This sample has roughly 240,000 distinct CDR3 sequences, with roughly 32% found just once. Broader study findings: Reactive arthritis synovial fluid and blood previously showed some of these motif variants.

Comments on this clonotype: What it binds is not known.

The TCR comes from a male donor with ankylosing spondylitis or in good health (not recorded which). V gene TRBV12-3 or TRBV12-4 combines with J gene TRBJ2-3, with D tentatively TRBD2 (6 bases). The sample comprised blood, either unsorted or a sorted T cell fraction (not recorded which). CDR3 region: CASSKGPTRGTDTQYF. In nucleotides, the CDR3 is TGTGCCAGCAGTAAAGGGCCAACTCGGGGGACAGATACGCAGTATTTT.